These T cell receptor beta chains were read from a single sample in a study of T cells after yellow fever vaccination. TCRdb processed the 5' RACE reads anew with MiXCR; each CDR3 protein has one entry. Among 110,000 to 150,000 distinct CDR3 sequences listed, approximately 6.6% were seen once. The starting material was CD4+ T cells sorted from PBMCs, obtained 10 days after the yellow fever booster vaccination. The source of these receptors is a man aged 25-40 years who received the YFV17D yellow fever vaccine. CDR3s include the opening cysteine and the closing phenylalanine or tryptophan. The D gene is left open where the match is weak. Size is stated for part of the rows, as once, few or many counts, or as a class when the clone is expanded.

CASRRVEGGGEQFF	TGTGCCAGCAGGAGGGTTGAGGGCGGGGGTGAGCAGTTCTTC	many	TRBV25-1	TRBJ2-1	TRBD2
CASSPLPALEAFF	TGTGCCAGCAGTCCCCTCCCGGCTCTTGAAGCTTTCTTT	many	TRBV28	TRBJ1-1	.
CASSDTRDGSYEQYF	TGTGCCAGCAGTGACACCCGGGACGGCTCCTACGAGCAGTACTTC	many	TRBV25-1	TRBJ2-7	.
CASSEQGVNTGELFF	TGTGCCAGCAGTGAACAGGGGGTGAACACCGGGGAGCTGTTTTTT	many	TRBV2	TRBJ2-2	TRBD1
CASSAGFTDTQYF	TGCGCCAGCAGCGCAGGATTCACAGATACGCAGTATTTT	.	TRBV5-1	TRBJ2-3	.
CASSFFTDSYNEQFF	TGTGCCAGCAGCTTTTTTACAGATTCCTACAATGAGCAGTTCTTC	many	TRBV7-2	TRBJ2-1	.
CASSLSGRNTDTQYF	TGCGCCAGCAGCTTGTCAGGCAGGAACACAGATACGCAGTATTTT	many	TRBV5-1	TRBJ2-3	.
CASSQPSGSTDTQYF	TGTGCCAGCAGCCAACCTAGCGGGAGCACAGATACGCAGTATTTT	few	TRBV7-9	TRBJ2-3	TRBD2
CASSLILAGGDTQYF	TGTGCCAGCAGCTTAATACTAGCGGGAGGAGATACGCAGTATTTT	many	TRBV7-2	TRBJ2-3	TRBD2
CSAPLWNEQFF	TGCAGTGCTCCGCTCTGGAATGAGCAGTTCTTC	many	TRBV20-1	TRBJ2-1	.
CSVADLEGGYEQYF	TGCAGCGTAGCGGACCTTGAGGGTGGCTACGAGCAGTACTTC	many	TRBV29-1	TRBJ2-7	.
CASSFNPPGSPGEQFF	TGTGCCAGCAGCTTCAACCCCCCGGGCTCCCCGGGGGAGCAGTTCTTC	many	TRBV7-2	TRBJ2-1	.
CASRTSGKSNEQFF	TGCGCCAGCAGGACTAGCGGGAAGTCTAATGAGCAGTTCTTC	many	TRBV5-1	TRBJ2-1	TRBD2
CASSFEWTGIYEQYF	TGTGCCAGCAGCTTTGAATGGACGGGGATCTACGAGCAGTACTTC	few	TRBV5-5	TRBJ2-7	.
CASSSAGLMLTDTQYF	TGCGCCAGCAGCTCCGCGGGACTCATGCTCACAGATACGCAGTATTTT	many	TRBV5-1	TRBJ2-3	.
CASTQDRASGAQYF	TGTGCCAGCACTCAGGACAGGGCGTCGGGGGCGCAGTATTTT	many	TRBV6-1	TRBJ2-3	TRBD1
CASRTGTGSNQPQHF	TGTGCCAGCAGGACCGGGACAGGGAGCAATCAGCCCCAGCATTTT	many	TRBV12-3/TRBV12-4	TRBJ1-5	TRBD1
CSARIGTYDSGANVLTF	TGCAGTGCTAGAATCGGGACTTACGATTCTGGGGCCAACGTCCTGACTTTC	few	TRBV20-1	TRBJ2-6	.
CASRGGTELPGGELFF	TGTGCCAGCAGGGGCGGGACCGAGCTACCGGGCGGGGAGCTGTTTTTT	many	TRBV27	TRBJ2-2	.
CASSYTGGEQYF	TGTGCCAGCAGCTATACTGGGGGCGAGCAGTACTTC	many	TRBV7-6	TRBJ2-7	.
CASSGAVYEQYF	TGTGCCAGCAGTGGAGCAGTCTACGAGCAGTACTTC	many	TRBV28	TRBJ2-7	.
CASSQDSSYNEQFF	TGCGCCAGCTCACAGGACAGCTCCTACAATGAGCAGTTCTTC	many	TRBV5-1	TRBJ2-1	.
CASSLTGGGMNTEAFF	TGCGCCAGCAGCTTAACAGGGGGAGGGATGAACACTGAAGCTTTCTTT	few	TRBV5-1	TRBJ1-1	TRBD1
CASSPGTPNTGELFF	TGTGCCAGCAGTCCCGGGACACCGAACACCGGGGAGCTGTTTTTT	many	TRBV12-3/TRBV12-4	TRBJ2-2	.
CASSQRQGRTEAFF	TGTGCCAGCAGCCAGAGACAGGGGAGGACTGAAGCTTTCTTT	many	TRBV7-2	TRBJ1-1	TRBD1
CASSVEGLGGIEQFF	TGTGCCAGCAGCGTAGAAGGGCTTGGGGGTATTGAGCAGTTCTTC	.	TRBV9	TRBJ2-1	.
CASKDRSNTEAFF	TGTGCCAGCAAGGACCGATCAAACACTGAAGCTTTCTTT	many	TRBV12-3/TRBV12-4	TRBJ1-1	.
CASSPELVPKNIQYF	TGTGCCAGCAGCCCGGAACTAGTCCCCAAAAACATTCAGTACTTC	many	TRBV7-2	TRBJ2-4	.
CAWGRGTYQPQHF	TGTGCCTGGGGAAGGGGGACGTATCAGCCCCAGCATTTT	many	TRBV30	TRBJ1-5	.
CASRGQRGAGETQYF	TGCGCCAGCCGTGGCCAGAGAGGGGCGGGGGAGACCCAGTACTTC	.	TRBV5-1	TRBJ2-5	.
CSALDRRSYEQYF	TGCAGCGCCTTGGACAGGAGGTCCTACGAGCAGTACTTC	many	TRBV29-1	TRBJ2-7	TRBD1
CASSWGENTEAFF	TGTGCCAGCAGCTGGGGGGAGAACACTGAAGCTTTCTTT	many	TRBV5-4	TRBJ1-1	.
CASSLGQGFQETQYF	TGTGCCAGCAGCTTAGGGCAAGGGTTCCAAGAGACCCAGTACTTC	many	TRBV7-9	TRBJ2-5	.
CASSSFLATSYNEQFF	TGTGCCAGCAGTTCCTTTCTAGCGACTTCCTACAATGAGCAGTTCTTC	many	TRBV27	TRBJ2-1	.
CASSPGQGSEQYF	TGTGCCAGCAGCCCGGGACAGGGGAGCGAGCAGTACTTC	many	TRBV14	TRBJ2-7	TRBD1
CASSQEITGGINGELFF	TGCGCCAGCAGCCAAGAGATCACAGGGGGTATAAACGGGGAGCTGTTTTTT	many	TRBV4-3	TRBJ2-2	TRBD1
CASSLGLAGLQNGEDTQYF	TGTGCCAGCAGCTTGGGACTAGCGGGGCTCCAAAACGGGGAAGATACGCAGTATTTT	many	TRBV7-6	TRBJ2-3	TRBD2